This T cell receptor beta chain was documented in a study of identical twins. Findings and caveats of the study: Invariant MAIT and iNKT cells could partly confound zero-insertion analyses.

This clonotype was detected many times. Its target is not known. Template switching created a universal primer site, and the cDNA included unique molecular identifiers. TCRdb re-derived calls from the 5' RACE reads in MiXCR, one entry per CDR3 protein. The repertoire has a few hundred thousand distinct CDR3 sequences, about 9% of them found once; the top ten carry 3%. The CDR3 is 12 residues long. V was pared by 9 bases and J by 8 bases, with 13 bases between. Germline V lookup: CDR1 SGHVS, CDR2 FQNEAQ. Separately, the same data were catalogued under a study of yellow fever vaccine responses in identical twins.

The gene calls are TRBV7-8 and TRBJ1-4; D is undetermined. This TCR derives from a woman in her late teens or twenties in good health. Sequencing was performed on CD8+ T cells sorted from blood. The CDR3 protein is CARDTGREKLFF. The CDR3 coding sequence is TGTGCCAGAGACACCGGACGGGAAAAACTGTTTTTT.